This passage covers 13 T cell receptor beta chains from one sample sequenced in a study of T-cell memory formation after mild COVID-19. A single record per CDR3 protein comes from TCRdb applying MiXCR to the 5' RACE reads. The table lists 85,000 to 120,000 distinct CDR3 sequences, 15% to 20% of them singletons. Sequences were obtained from PBMCs or a T cell subset sorted from them (not recorded which). The origin of the receptors is an adult woman who had mild COVID-19 (a few samples of this study predate the infection). Cell type and time point are not known.

This clonotype was seen ten or more times. The chain recombines TRBV7-2 with TRBJ2-3; D is possibly TRBD1 or TRBD2 (5 bases each). Trimming removed 0 bases at V and 0 bases at J, with 13 bases between. Germline CDR1 reads SGHTA; CDR2 reads FQGNSA. CDR3 length: 17 residues. Written as DNA, the CDR3 is TGTGCCAGCAGCTTAGCGCAAGGGGAGCCTAGCACAGATACGCAGTATTTT. This sequence encodes CASSLAQGEPSTDTQYF.

CDR3 nucleotide sequence: TGCAGCGTCAACCCGGAAGCCTATGGCTACACCTTC. Protein: CSVNPEAYGYTF. The genes are TRBV29-1 and TRBJ1-2; no clear D. The CDR3 sequence is 12 residues long. Trimming removed 6 bases from V and 4 bases from J, with 12 bases in between. Germline CDR1 reads SQVTM; CDR2 reads ANQGSEA.

This clonotype was counted a few times. This chain connects TRBV20-1 to TRBJ2-1, with 12 bases fitting TRBD2. Germline V gives CDR1 DFQATT, CDR2 SNEGSKA (reference sequence). This CDR3 spans 18 amino acids. Trimming at V came to 0 bases and at J to 2 bases, leaving 8 bases not matched to a gene. CDR3 region: CSARDRLAGGGAYNEQFF. The CDR3 DNA follows: TGCAGTGCTAGAGACCGTCTAGCGGGAGGGGGGGCCTACAATGAGCAGTTCTTC.

This clonotype has more than one count but fewer than ten. The gene calls are TRBV29-1 and TRBJ2-2; D is ambiguous. The CDR3 totals 12 residues. Germline V gives CDR1 SQVTM, CDR2 ANQGSEA. V was pared by 6 bases and J by 1 base, with 6 bases between. The CDR3 DNA sequence: TGCAGCGTCCTCCGGAACACCGGGGAGCTGTTTTTT. Translated: CSVLRNTGELFF.

The J gene is TRBJ1-5, the V gene TRBV4-2; TRBD1 might be the D (5 bases). The germline V and J ends were trimmed by 2 bases and 9 bases, with 14 bases remaining between them. There are 14 residues in the CDR3. CDR1 and CDR2 from the germline V gene are LGHNA and YNFKEQ. The CDR3: CASSQLETGGPQHF. The DNA of the CDR3 is TGTGCCAGCAGCCAACTGGAAACCGGGGGGCCCCAGCATTTT.

This clonotype was seen more than once but under ten times. J is TRBJ2-7 and V is TRBV6-5, with D possibly TRBD2 on 5 matching bases. V lost 5 bases and J 3 bases, leaving 11 bases between the germline ends. The CDR3 contains 13 residues. Germline-derived CDR1 and CDR2 are MNHEY and SVGAGI. The CDR3: CASSATNHYEQYF. CDR3 bases: TGTGCCAGCAGTGCGACTAACCACTACGAGCAGTACTTC.

V is TRBV7-9 and J is TRBJ2-7; no reliable D call. This CDR3 has 15 amino acids. Trimming stripped 1 base from V and 2 bases from J, with 12 bases between. From germline, CDR1 is SEHNR and CDR2 FQNEAQ (reference sequence). CDR3 in DNA: TGTGCCAGCAGCTTAGAGGGCATTGGGACCTACGAGCAGTACTTC. Its translation is CASSLEGIGTYEQYF. The full variable domain, with the rest looked up from reference TRBV7-9 and TRBJ2-7, is DTGVSQNPRHKITKRGQNVTFRCDPISEHNRLYWYRQTLGQGPEFLTYFQNEAQLEKSRLLSDRFSAERPKGSFSTLEIQRTEQGDSAMYLCASSLEGIGTYEQYFGPGTRLTVT.

The chain links TRBV12-5 to TRBJ2-7; D gene ambiguous. Between the trimmed V and J ends, which lost 7 bases and 7 bases, there was a span of 11 bases. The length of the CDR3 is 11 residues. Per the germline V gene, CDR1 is LGHNT and CDR2 is FRNRAP. CDR3 amino acids: CASASTREQYF. In nucleotides, the CDR3 is TGTGCTAGTGCCTCTACCCGGGAGCAGTACTTC. The complete variable domain, with remaining parts taken from reference TRBV12-5 and TRBJ2-7, reads DARVTQTPRHKVTEMGQEVTMRCQPILGHNTVFWYRQTMMQGLELLAYFRNRAPLDDSGMPKDRFSAEMPDATLATLKIQPSEPRDSAVYFCASASTREQYFGPGTRLTVT.

This clonotype has at least ten counts. The genes are TRBV7-8 and TRBJ2-3; 7 nucleotides agree with TRBD1. The CDR3 has 15 amino acids. Germline V CDR1 and CDR2: SGHVS, FQNEAQ. Germline trimming cut 7 bases from V and 0 bases from J; bases unmatched to any gene: 7. The CDR3 sequence is CASKIGQASTDTQYF. CDR3 coding DNA: TGTGCCAGCAAGATAGGACAGGCCAGCACAGATACGCAGTATTTT.

V gene TRBV7-9 combines with J gene TRBJ2-7; TRBD2 matches 8 bases. The V gene's germline CDR1 is SEHNR and CDR2 FQNEAQ (reference sequence). With 5 bases clipped from V and 0 bases from J, the junction kept 6 bases outside the gene matches. The CDR3 totals 15 residues. The CDR3 DNA is TGTGCCAGCAGCGCGCTAGCGGGTGCCTCCTACGAGCAGTACTTC. Protein sequence: CASSALAGASYEQYF.

The V call is TRBV5-1, the J call TRBJ2-3; a possible D gene is TRBD2 (5 bases). The ends were cut back, 6 bases at V and 0 bases at J, with 11 bases in the middle. Per germline, CDR1 SGHRS and CDR2 YFSETQ. The CDR3 covers 14 residues. This CDR3 is CASIAGDSTDTQYF. CDR3 sequence (DNA): TGCGCCAGCATCGCGGGTGACAGCACAGATACGCAGTATTTT.

In its sample, this clonotype was seen a few times. This chain uses TRBV6-2 or TRBV6-3 with TRBJ2-5; D gene unclear. CDR3 length equals 16 residues. Per germline, CDR1 MNHEY and CDR2 SVGEGT. V shed 6 bases and J shed 1 base, with 18 bases lying between them. The CDR3 spells CASRPAPLGIQETQYF. The CDR3 bases are TGTGCCAGCAGACCCGCCCCACTGGGCATCCAAGAGACCCAGTACTTC.

The gene calls are TRBV4-3 and TRBJ2-3, with D maybe TRBD2 (6 bases). This CDR3 spans 16 amino acids. V shed 1 base and J shed 3 bases, with 14 bases lying between them. The V gene's germline CDR1 is LGHNA and CDR2 YSLEER. The CDR3 loop is CASSQGSAGWTDTQYF. The CDR3 DNA follows: TGCGCCAGCAGCCAAGGCTCGGCGGGATGGACAGATACGCAGTATTTT.